The source of this T cell receptor (beta chain) is a study of CD4 T cells in relation to SARS-CoV-2 and coronaviruses. Looking at the study overall: Negative control cultures got HIV-1 Nef peptides or no peptide.

Regarding this clone: What it binds is unknown.

This CDR3 comprises 13 residues. Germline V gene data show CDR1 as SQVTM and CDR2 as ANQGSEA. Trimming removed 1 base from V and 8 bases from J, with 13 bases in between. The unexposed donors gave CD4+ T cells in about 2010-2019, prior to COVID-19. Isolation of CD4+ T cells took place after around 11 days in culture. Sequenced by immunoSEQ multiplex PCR; TCRdb stores in-frame clones only, minus some. The data contain some 26,000 clones, roughly 69% of them singletons. The sequencing input was CD4+ T cells from PBMCs, cultured in vitro. This receptor was taken from a human donor in good health. This chain uses TRBV29-1 with TRBJ2-3; D could derive from TRBD1 or TRBD2 (5 bases each). The CDR3 spells CSVEGGMVGTQYF. The CDR3, as DNA: TGCAGCGTTGAAGGGGGGATGGTAGGTACGCAGTATTTT.